This T cell receptor beta chain is drawn from a study of T cells in Graves' hyperthyroidism and ophthalmopathy. The CDR3 sequence is 14 residues long. V lost 0 bases to trimming and J lost 0 bases, with 3 bases between them. Looked up from germline, CDR1 is SGHTA and CDR2 is FQGNSA. This clonotype was recorded many times. The CDR3 regions of TCR beta were amplified from RNA transcripts. The HTBI primer set drove a first-round RT-PCR of the TCR CDR3. One entry per CDR3 protein results from TCRdb running MiXCR on the multiplex PCR reads. The sample lists 490,000 or so distinct CDR3 sequences, under 25% occurring once.

This receptor was taken from a woman in her seventies with Graves' ophthalmopathy. Material for sequencing was blood. This chain joins TRBV7-2 and TRBJ2-4; D uncertain. The DNA for the CDR3 is TGTGCCAGCAGCTTAGCACCAGCCAAAAACATTCAGTACTTC. Translating it yields CASSLAPAKNIQYF.